A single TCR beta chain is shown here with its context. These data originate in a study of blood T cell repertoires in COVID-19. Study-level background: Acute and convalescent COVID-19 samples came from the United States, Italy and Spain. PBMCs, B-cell-depleted T cells, or T cells were the source of the cDNA or gDNA that made up the material.

The CDR3 extends over 16 amino acids. The germline V and J ends were trimmed by 2 bases and 4 bases, with 17 bases remaining between them. CDR1 MNHEY and CDR2 SVGAGI come from the germline V gene. In the source study's methods: Amplified reference gene primers provided the basis for estimating nucleated cell counts. Here immunoSEQ multiplex PCR was the method, and the copy in TCRdb shows in-frame clones only, minus some. The DNA gave D and trimming, while V, J and clone size come from that table. The repertoire includes hundreds of thousands of clones, about 82% of them detected once, and around 6.9% sits in the top ten.

Sample: peripheral blood. The source of this sequence is a human donor in a cohort sampled during active COVID-19. The V gene is TRBV6-5, the J gene TRBJ1-1; maybe TRBD1 (5 bases). The CDR3: CASSYDREGVRTEAFF. The CDR3 nucleotides are TGTGCCAGCAGTTACGATAGGGAAGGGGTGCGCACTGAAGCTTTCTTT.